Described below is a single T cell receptor beta chain sequence and its context. Its antigen remains unknown. The ends were cut back, 0 bases at V and 4 bases at J, with 9 bases in the middle. The CDR3 totals 14 residues. Germline-derived CDR1 and CDR2 are SGHDN and FVKESK. This sample was taken from a study of CD8+ T cells in alopecia areata. General study results and limits: Resident alphabeta T-cell populations of normal skin are likewise subject to sequencing in scalp samples. Lesional scalp, notably in alopecia totalis/universalis, had clonality above that of normal scalp.

As the sequencing template, cDNA was produced by extracting RNA and reverse transcribing it. Measured with immunoSEQ multiplex PCR; TCRdb has only the in-frame clones, and not every one. The sample records over 150,000 clones, roughly 60% being singletons. The material was CD4+ T cells sorted from blood, obtained at week 0. The clonotype comes from a human donor with alopecia areata. The gene calls are TRBV14 and TRBJ2-5; D uncertain. The CDR3 region is CASSQDLGIETQYF. The CDR3 DNA reads as TGTGCCAGCAGCCAAGATCTGGGTATAGAGACCCAGTACTTC.